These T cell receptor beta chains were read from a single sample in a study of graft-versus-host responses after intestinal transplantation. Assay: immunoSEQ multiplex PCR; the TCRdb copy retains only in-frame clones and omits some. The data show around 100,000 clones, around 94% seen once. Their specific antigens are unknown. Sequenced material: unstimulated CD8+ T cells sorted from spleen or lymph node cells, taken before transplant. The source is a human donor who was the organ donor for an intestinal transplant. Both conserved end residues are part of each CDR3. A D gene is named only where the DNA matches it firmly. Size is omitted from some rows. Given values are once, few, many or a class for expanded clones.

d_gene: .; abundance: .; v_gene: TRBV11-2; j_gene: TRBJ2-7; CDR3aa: CASSLEAGSYEQYF; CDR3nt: TGTGCCAGCAGCTTAGAGGCAGGGTCCTACGAGCAGTACTTC
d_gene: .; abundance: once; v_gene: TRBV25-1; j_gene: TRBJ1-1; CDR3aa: CASRAGINTEAFF; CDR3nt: TGTGCCAGCAGGGCAGGGATTAACACTGAAGCTTTCTTT
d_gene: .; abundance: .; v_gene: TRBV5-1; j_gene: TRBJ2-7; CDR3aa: CASSLPSGYEQYF; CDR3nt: TGCGCCAGCAGCCTACCGTCGGGCTACGAGCAGTACTTC
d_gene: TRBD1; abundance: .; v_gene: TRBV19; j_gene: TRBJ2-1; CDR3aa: CASAGTDAYNEQFF; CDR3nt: TGTGCCAGTGCCGGGACAGATGCTTACAATGAGCAGTTCTTC
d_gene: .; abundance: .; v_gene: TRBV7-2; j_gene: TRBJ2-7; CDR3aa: CASSLLAVNYEQYF; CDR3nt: TGTGCCAGCAGCTTACTAGCCGTGAACTACGAGCAGTACTTC
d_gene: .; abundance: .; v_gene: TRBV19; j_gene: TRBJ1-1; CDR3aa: CASSIRGSEAFF; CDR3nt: TGTGCCAGTAGTATAAGAGGGTCTGAAGCTTTCTTT
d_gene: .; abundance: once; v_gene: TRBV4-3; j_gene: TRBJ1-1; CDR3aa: CASSQVYGVVTEAFF; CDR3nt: TGCGCCAGCAGCCAAGTTTACGGGGTGGTCACTGAAGCTTTCTTT
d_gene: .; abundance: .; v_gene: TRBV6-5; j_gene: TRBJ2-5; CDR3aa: CASSSRVFRGETQYF; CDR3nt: TGTGCCAGCAGTTCGAGGGTCTTCCGAGGGGAGACCCAGTACTTC
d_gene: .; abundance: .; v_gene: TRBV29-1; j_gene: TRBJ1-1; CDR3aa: CSAGGDDTEAFF; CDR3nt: TGCAGCGCGGGCGGGGACGACACTGAAGCTTTCTTT
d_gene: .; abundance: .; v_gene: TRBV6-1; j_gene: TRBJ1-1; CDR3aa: CASSDNLNTEAFF; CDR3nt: TGTGCCAGCAGTGACAACTTGAACACTGAAGCTTTCTTT
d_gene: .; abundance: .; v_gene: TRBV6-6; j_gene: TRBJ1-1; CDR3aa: CASKANTEAFF; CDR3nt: TGTGCCAGCAAGGCGAACACTGAAGCTTTCTTT
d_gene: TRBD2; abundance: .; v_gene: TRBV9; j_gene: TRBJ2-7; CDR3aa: CASSVGPGGSYEQYF; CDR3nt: TGTGCCAGCAGCGTAGGCCCCGGGGGGTCCTACGAGCAGTACTTC
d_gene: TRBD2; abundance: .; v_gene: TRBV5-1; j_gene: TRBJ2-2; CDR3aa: CASSYLAGQNTGELFF; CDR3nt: TGCGCCAGCAGCTACTTAGCGGGGCAGAACACCGGGGAGCTGTTTTTT
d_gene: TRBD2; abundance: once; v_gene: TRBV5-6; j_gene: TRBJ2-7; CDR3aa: CASSATSGRYEQYF; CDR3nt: TGTGCCAGCAGCGCGACTAGCGGGAGGTACGAGCAGTACTTC
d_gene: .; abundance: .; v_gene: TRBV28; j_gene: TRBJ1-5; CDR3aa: CASSFGADSNQPQHF; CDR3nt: TGTGCCAGCAGTTTCGGGGCGGATAGCAATCAGCCCCAGCATTTT
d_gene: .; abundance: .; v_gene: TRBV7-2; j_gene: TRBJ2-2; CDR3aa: CAPLGGADTGELFF; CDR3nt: TGTGCCCCATTAGGGGGGGCAGACACCGGGGAGCTGTTTTTT
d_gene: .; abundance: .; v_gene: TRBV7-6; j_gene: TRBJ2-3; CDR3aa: CASSFTSDTQYF; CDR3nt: TGTGCCAGCAGCTTCACATCGGATACGCAGTATTTT
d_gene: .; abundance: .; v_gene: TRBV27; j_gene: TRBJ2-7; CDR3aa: CASSLGASYEQYF; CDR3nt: TGTGCCAGCAGTTTAGGGGCCTCCTACGAGCAGTACTTC
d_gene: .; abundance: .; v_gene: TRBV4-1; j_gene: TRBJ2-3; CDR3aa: CASSQDWAGNTDTQYF; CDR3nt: TGCGCCAGCAGCCAAGATTGGGCGGGAAACACAGATACGCAGTATTTT
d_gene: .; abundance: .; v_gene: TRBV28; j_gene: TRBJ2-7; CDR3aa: CASSLRGSTEQYF; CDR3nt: TGTGCCAGCAGTTTAAGGGGTAGCACCGAGCAGTACTTC
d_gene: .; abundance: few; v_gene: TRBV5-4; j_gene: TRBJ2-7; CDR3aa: CATQRAASYEQYF; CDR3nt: TGTGCAACACAACGGGCGGCTTCCTACGAGCAGTACTTC
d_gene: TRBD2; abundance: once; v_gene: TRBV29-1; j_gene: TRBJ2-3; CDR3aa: CSVEDGREGLGDTQYF; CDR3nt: TGCAGCGTTGAAGATGGGCGGGAGGGCCTTGGAGATACGCAGTATTTT
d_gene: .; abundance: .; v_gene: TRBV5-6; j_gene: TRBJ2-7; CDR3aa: CASSLNLTPYEQYF; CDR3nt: TGTGCCAGCAGCTTGAATCTCACCCCCTACGAGCAGTACTTC
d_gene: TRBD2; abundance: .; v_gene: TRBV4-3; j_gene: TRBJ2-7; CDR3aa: CASSQVGLATYEQYF; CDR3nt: TGCGCCAGCAGCCAAGTAGGACTAGCAACCTACGAGCAGTACTTC
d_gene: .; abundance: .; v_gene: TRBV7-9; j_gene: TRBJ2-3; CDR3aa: CASSRQGGEYTQYF; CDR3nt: TGTGCCAGCAGCCGACAGGGAGGGGAATATACGCAGTATTTT
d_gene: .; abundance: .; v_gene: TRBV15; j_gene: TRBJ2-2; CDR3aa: CATRNTGELFF; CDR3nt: TGTGCCACCAGGAACACCGGGGAGCTGTTTTTT
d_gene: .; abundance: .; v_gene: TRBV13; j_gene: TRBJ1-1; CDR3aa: CASSPQGVLFGTEAFF; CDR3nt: TGTGCCAGCAGCCCACAAGGGGTCCTTTTTGGCACTGAAGCTTTCTTT
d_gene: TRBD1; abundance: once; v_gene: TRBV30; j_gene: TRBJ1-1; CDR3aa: CAWSYTGGAEAFF; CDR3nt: TGTGCCTGGAGTTATACAGGGGGGGCTGAAGCTTTCTTT
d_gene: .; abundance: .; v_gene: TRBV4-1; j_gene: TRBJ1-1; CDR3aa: CASSQFPGSTEAFF; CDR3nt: TGCGCCAGCAGCCAATTTCCCGGCTCCACTGAAGCTTTCTTT
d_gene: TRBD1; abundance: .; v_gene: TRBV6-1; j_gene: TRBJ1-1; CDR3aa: CASSSRDSYTEAFF; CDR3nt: TGTGCCAGCAGCTCCCGGGACAGCTACACTGAAGCTTTCTTT
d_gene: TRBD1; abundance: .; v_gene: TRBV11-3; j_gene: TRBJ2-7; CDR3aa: CASRWDRGCEQYF; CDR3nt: TGTGCCAGCAGGTGGGACAGGGGTTGCGAGCAGTACTTC
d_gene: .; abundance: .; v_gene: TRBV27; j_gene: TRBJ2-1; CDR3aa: CASRSPASSYNEQFF; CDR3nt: TGTGCCAGCAGATCCCCCGCCAGCTCCTACAATGAGCAGTTCTTC
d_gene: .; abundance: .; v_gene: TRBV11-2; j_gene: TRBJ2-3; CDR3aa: CASSFVLAPDTQYF; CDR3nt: TGTGCCAGCAGCTTCGTACTAGCACCTGATACGCAGTATTTT
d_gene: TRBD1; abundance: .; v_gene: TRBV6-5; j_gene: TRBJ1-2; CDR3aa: CASSYSAGGLRDGYTF; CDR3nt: TGTGCCAGCAGTTACTCGGCAGGGGGCCTTCGGGACGGCTACACCTTC
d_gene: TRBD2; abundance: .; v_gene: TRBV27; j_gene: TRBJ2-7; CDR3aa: CASSLTSGYEQYF; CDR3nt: TGTGCCAGCAGTTTAACTAGCGGATACGAGCAGTACTTC
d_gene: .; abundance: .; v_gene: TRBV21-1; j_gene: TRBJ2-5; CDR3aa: CASSNSRLAGGSAQETQYF; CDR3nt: TGTGCCAGCAGCAATTCCCGACTAGCGGGAGGGTCTGCCCAAGAGACCCAGTACTTC
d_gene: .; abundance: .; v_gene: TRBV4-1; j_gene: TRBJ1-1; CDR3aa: CASSQAETGNTEAFF; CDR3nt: TGCGCCAGCAGCCAAGCAGAAACAGGGAACACTGAAGCTTTCTTT
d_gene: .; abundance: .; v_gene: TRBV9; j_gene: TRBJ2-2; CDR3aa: CASTPGGGGTGELFF; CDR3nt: TGTGCCAGCACCCCTGGGGGAGGGGGGACCGGGGAGCTGTTTTTT
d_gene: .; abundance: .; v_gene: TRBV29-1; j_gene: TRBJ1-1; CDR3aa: CSVESGNTEAFF; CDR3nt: TGCAGCGTTGAATCGGGGAACACTGAAGCTTTCTTT
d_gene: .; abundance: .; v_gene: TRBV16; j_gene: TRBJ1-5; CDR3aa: CASSLRSQSYQPQHF; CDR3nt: TGTGCCAGCAGCCTAAGGTCCCAGTCTTATCAGCCCCAGCATTTT
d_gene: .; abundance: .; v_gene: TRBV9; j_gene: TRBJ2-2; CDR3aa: CASSGLGANTGELFF; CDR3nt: TGTGCCAGCAGCGGCTTGGGGGCGAACACCGGGGAGCTGTTTTTT
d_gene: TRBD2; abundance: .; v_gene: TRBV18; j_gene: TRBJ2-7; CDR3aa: CASSPPRGLAEVEQYF; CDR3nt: TGTGCCAGCTCACCACCAAGGGGACTAGCGGAGGTCGAGCAGTACTTC
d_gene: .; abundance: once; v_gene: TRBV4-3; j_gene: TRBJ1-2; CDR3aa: CASSQAVWGNYGYTF; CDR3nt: TGCGCCAGCAGCCAAGCGGTTTGGGGAAACTATGGCTACACCTTC
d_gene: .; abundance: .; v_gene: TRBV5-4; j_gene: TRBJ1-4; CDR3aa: CASSPGDEEFF; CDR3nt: TGTGCCAGCAGCCCTGGAGACGAGGAGTTTTTT
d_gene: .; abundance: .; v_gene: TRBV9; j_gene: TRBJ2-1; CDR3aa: CASSYSGTEYNEQFF; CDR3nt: TGTGCCAGCAGTTATTCCGGGACGGAATACAATGAGCAGTTCTTC
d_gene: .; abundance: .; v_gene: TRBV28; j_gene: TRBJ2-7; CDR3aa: CASSLGRGKHEQYF; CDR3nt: TGTGCCAGCAGTTTAGGCAGGGGAAAGCACGAGCAGTACTTC
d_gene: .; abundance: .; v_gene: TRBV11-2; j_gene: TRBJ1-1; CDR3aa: CASSLGGRREAFF; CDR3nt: TGTGCCAGCAGCTTAGGAGGGAGACGGGAAGCCTTCTTT
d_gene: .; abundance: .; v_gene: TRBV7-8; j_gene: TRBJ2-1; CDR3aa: CASSLGTHNEQFF; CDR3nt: TGTGCCAGCAGCTTAGGGACCCACAATGAGCAGTTCTTC
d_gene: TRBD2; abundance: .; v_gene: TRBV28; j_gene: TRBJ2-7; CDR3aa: CASSLEGLAGRGYEQYF; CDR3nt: TGTGCCAGCAGTTTAGAAGGCTTAGCGGGAAGAGGCTACGAGCAGTACTTC
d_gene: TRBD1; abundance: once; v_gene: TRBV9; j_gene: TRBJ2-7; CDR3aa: CASSADRGRFGEQYF; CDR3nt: TGTGCCAGCAGCGCGGACAGGGGGCGGTTCGGTGAGCAGTACTTC
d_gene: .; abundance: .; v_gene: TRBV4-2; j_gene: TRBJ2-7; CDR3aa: CASSQDPSVTYEQYF; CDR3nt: TGTGCCAGCAGCCAAGATCCTAGCGTCACCTACGAGCAGTACTTC
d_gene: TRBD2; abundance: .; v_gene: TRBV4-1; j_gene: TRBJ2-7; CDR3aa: CASSQGLAGAYEQYF; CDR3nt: TGCGCCAGCAGCCAAGGCCTAGCGGGTGCCTACGAGCAGTACTTC
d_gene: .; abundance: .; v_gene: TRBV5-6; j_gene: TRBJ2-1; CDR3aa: CASSFGPAGLGNEQFF; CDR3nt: TGTGCCAGCAGCTTTGGTCCCGCGGGACTGGGCAATGAGCAGTTCTTC
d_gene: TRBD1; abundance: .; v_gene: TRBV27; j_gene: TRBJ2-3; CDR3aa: CASIGSPGQGKFRSTDTQYF; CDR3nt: TGTGCCAGCATCGGAAGTCCGGGACAGGGGAAATTTAGGAGCACAGATACGCAGTATTTT
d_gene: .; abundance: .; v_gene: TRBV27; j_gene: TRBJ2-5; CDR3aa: CASSLPERGTQYF; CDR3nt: TGTGCCAGCAGTCTCCCGGAGAGGGGGACCCAGTACTTC
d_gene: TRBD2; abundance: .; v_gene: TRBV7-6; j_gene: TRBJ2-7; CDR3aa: CASSSGLEVHEQYF; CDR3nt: TGTGCCAGCAGCTCGGGACTAGAAGTCCACGAGCAGTACTTC
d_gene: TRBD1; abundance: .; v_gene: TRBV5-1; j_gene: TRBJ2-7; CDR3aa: CASSWDSSYEQYF; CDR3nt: TGCGCCAGCAGCTGGGACAGCTCCTACGAGCAGTACTTC
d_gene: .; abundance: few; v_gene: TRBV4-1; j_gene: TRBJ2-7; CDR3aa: CASSLPGTEQYF; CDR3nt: TGCGCCAGCAGCCTTCCAGGGACCGAGCAGTACTTC
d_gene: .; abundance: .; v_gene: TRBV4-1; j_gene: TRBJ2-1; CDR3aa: CASSQDGSSYNEQFF; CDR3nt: TGCGCCAGCAGCCAAGATGGGAGCTCCTACAATGAGCAGTTCTTC